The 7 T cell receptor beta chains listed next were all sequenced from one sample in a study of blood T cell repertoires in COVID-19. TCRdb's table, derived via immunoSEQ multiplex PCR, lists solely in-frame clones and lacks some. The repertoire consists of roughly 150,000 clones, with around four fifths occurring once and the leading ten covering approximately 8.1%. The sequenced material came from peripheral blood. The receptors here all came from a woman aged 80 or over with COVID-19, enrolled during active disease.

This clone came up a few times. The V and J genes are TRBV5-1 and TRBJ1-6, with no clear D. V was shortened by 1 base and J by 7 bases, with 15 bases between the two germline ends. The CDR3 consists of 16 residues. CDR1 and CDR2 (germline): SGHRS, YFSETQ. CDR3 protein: CASSLLGGSLNSPLHF. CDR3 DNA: TGCGCCAGCAGCTTGCTCGGAGGCAGCTTAAATTCACCCCTCCACTTT.

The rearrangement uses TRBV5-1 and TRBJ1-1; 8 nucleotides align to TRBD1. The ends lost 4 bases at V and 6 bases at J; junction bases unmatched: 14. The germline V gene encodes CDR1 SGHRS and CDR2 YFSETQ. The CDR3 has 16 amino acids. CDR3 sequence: CASSPQGAVGRAEAFF. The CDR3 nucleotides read TGCGCCAGCAGCCCCCAGGGGGCGGTTGGTCGAGCTGAAGCTTTCTTT.

CDR3 nucleotides: TGTGCCAGCAGCTTAACAGGGGGCACTGGAAACACCATATATTTT. Translated: CASSLTGGTGNTIYF. The genes are TRBV7-2 and TRBJ1-3; TRBD1 matches 9 bases. V lost 2 bases, J lost 2 bases, and 1 base stayed unmatched. Germline V gene lookup returns CDR1 SGHTA and CDR2 FQGNSA. This CDR3 region has 15 residues. The entire variable domain, with the rest obtained from reference TRBV7-2 and TRBJ1-3, is as follows: GAGVSQSPSNKVTEKGKDVELRCDPISGHTALYWYRQSLGQGLEFLIYFQGNSAPDKSGLPSDRFSAERTGGSVSTLTIQRTQQEDSAVYLCASSLTGGTGNTIYFGEGSWLTVV.

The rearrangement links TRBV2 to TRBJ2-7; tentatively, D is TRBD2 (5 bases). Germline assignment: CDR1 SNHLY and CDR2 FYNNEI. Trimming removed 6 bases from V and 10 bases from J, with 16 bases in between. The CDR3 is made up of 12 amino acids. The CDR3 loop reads CASREREPAQYF. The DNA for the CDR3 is TGTGCCAGCAGGGAAAGGGAGCCCGCCCAGTACTTC. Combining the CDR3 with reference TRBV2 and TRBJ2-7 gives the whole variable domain EPEVTQTPSHQVTQMGQEVILRCVPISNHLYFYWYRQILGQKVEFLVSFYNNEISEKSEIFDDQFSVERPDGSNFTLKIRSTKLEDSAMYFCASREREPAQYFGPGTRLTVT.

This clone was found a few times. In DNA form, the CDR3 reads TGCGCCAGCAGCTTGGAGGCCAGGGTAGGCACAGATACGCAGTATTTT. This sequence encodes CASSLEARVGTDTQYF. The rearrangement joins TRBV5-1 to TRBJ2-3; TRBD1 is a possible D gene (5 bases). V was trimmed by 0 bases and J by 1 base, leaving 12 bases between them. CDR3 length: 16 amino acids. In germline, CDR1 is SGHRS, CDR2 YFSETQ.

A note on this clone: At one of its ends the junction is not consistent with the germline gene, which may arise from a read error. The CDR3 DNA reads TGTGCTAGCAGCCCTCTACAGGGCCTGCTCTCTGGAAACACCATATATTTT. Translated, it gives CASSPLQGLLSGNTIYF. The chain recombines TRBV7-7 with TRBJ1-3, with a possible D match to TRBD1 (6 bases). This CDR3 contains 17 residues. Germline-derived CDR1 and CDR2 are SSHAT and FNYEAQ (reference sequence).

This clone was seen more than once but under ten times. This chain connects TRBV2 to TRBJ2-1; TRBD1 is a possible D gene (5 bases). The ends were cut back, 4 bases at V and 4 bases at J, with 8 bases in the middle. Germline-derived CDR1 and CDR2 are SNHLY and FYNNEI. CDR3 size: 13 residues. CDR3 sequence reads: CASSVAGYNEQFF. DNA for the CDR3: TGTGCCAGCAGTGTGGCAGGGTACAATGAGCAGTTCTTC.